This entry lists 9 T cell receptor beta chains sequenced from one sample in a study of T cells after yellow fever vaccination. TCRdb re-called the 5' RACE reads with MiXCR, one entry per CDR3 protein. The sample holds some 350,000 distinct CDR3 sequences, roughly 3.9% seen once. Sequenced material: PBMCs, taken 5 days after the yellow fever booster vaccination. All receptors come from a man aged 18 to 35 who received the YFV17D yellow fever vaccine.

V gene TRBV20-1 combines with J gene TRBJ2-2; 10 bases line up with TRBD2. The CDR3 length is 16 residues. J was trimmed by 4 bases and V by 3 bases; bases with no gene match: 8. Germline V gene data show CDR1 as DFQATT and CDR2 as SNEGSKA (reference sequence). Here the CDR3 reads CSARPGVAGGTGELFF. CDR3 sequence (DNA): TGCAGTGCTAGGCCTGGGGTAGCGGGAGGCACCGGGGAGCTGTTTTTT.

This clonotype has a count of ten or more. The chain carries TRBV29-1 and TRBJ1-2, with D possibly matching TRBD1 (6 bases). This CDR3 spans 12 amino acids. Germline CDR1 reads SQVTM; CDR2 reads ANQGSEA. Trimming took off 3 bases at V and 2 bases at J, with 7 bases between the two ends. CDR3 region: CSVDGQNYGYTF. The CDR3 DNA sequence: TGCAGCGTTGACGGACAGAACTATGGCTACACCTTC.

The V gene is TRBV4-1, the J gene TRBJ1-5; a weak D match, TRBD1 (5 bases). The CDR3 spans 16 residues. Germline CDR1 MGHRA, CDR2 YSYEKL. The V end was cut by 0 bases, the J end by 6 bases, with 15 bases between. The chain's CDR3 is CASSQDLAQGFQPQHF. The CDR3 nucleotides read TGCGCCAGCAGCCAAGATCTGGCGCAGGGTTTTCAGCCCCAGCATTTT.

This clonotype was seen repeatedly, ten times or more. The chain couples TRBV12-3 or TRBV12-4 to TRBJ1-1, with 8 nucleotides matching TRBD1. This CDR3 has 14 amino acids. Losses at the gene ends were 6 bases for V and 1 base for J; bases not matched to a gene: 4. CDR3 DNA: TGTGCCAGCAGCTGGGGACAGGCGAACACTGAAGCTTTCTTT. Translated, it gives CASSWGQANTEAFF.

On this clonotype itself: One end of the junction does not line up with germline, which may come from a read error. The DNA for the CDR3 is TGCAGTGCTAGAGTAAGGGAGGACACGGGCTTC. Residues: CSARVREDTGF. V and J are TRBV20-1 and TRBJ2-1; tentative D call: TRBD2 (6 bases). Looked up from germline, CDR1 is DFQATT and CDR2 is SNEGSKA (reference sequence). The CDR3 length is 11 residues.

The chain links TRBV5-6 to TRBJ2-3; D possibly corresponds to TRBD2 (5 bases). The ends were cut back, 0 bases at V and 2 bases at J, with 10 bases in the middle. The CDR3 is made up of 15 amino acids. Germline CDR1 reads SGHDT; CDR2 reads YYEEEE. CDR3 protein: CASSLGLAFTDTQYF. CDR3 coding DNA: TGTGCCAGCAGCTTGGGGCTAGCCTTCACAGATACGCAGTATTTT.

This clonotype appeared many times. J is TRBJ1-1 and V is TRBV20-1; D gene ambiguous. CDR1 DFQATT and CDR2 SNEGSKA come from the germline V gene (reference sequence). V was shortened by 5 bases and J by 2 bases, with 15 bases between the two germline ends. The CDR3 runs 14 residues. CDR3 residues: CSARHIRANTEAFF. The CDR3 region has the DNA TGCAGTGCTCGGCACATTAGGGCTAACACTGAAGCTTTCTTT.

This clonotype was detected a few times. The chain combines TRBV5-1 with TRBJ1-6; D is perhaps TRBD1 (5 bases). Germline CDR1 is SGHRS and CDR2 is YFSETQ. The V and J ends lost 7 bases and 8 bases respectively, with 16 bases between them. The CDR3 runs 14 residues. CDR3 loop: CASSFDSSYSPLHF. CDR3 DNA sequence: TGCGCCAGCTCCTTCGACAGTAGTTATTCACCCCTCCACTTT.

In the case of this clonotype: The junction differs from germline at one of its ends, possibly a read error. The chain links TRBV25-1 to TRBJ2-3; 10 bases align to TRBD2. Germline V gene data show CDR1 as MGHDK and CDR2 as SYGVNS. This CDR3 has 15 residues. The DNA of the CDR3 is TGTGCCAGCAGCCCCACTAGCGGGAACGGGGATACGAAGTATTTT. The encoded protein is CASSPTSGNGDTKYF.